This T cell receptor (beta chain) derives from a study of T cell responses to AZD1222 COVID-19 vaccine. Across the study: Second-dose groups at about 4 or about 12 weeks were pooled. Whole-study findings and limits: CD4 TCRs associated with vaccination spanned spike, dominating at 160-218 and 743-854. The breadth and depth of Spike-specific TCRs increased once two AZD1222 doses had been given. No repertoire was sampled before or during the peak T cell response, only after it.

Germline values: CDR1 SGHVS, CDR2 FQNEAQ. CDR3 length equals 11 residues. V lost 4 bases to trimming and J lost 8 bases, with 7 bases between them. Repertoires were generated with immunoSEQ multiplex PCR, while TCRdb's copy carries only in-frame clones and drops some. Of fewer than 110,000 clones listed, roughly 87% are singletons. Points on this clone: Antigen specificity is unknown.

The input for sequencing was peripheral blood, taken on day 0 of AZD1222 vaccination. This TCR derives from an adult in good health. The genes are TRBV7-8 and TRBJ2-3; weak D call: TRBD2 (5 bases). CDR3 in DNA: TGTGCCAGCAGCTCGGCGGGTACGCAGTATTTT. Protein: CASSSAGTQYF.